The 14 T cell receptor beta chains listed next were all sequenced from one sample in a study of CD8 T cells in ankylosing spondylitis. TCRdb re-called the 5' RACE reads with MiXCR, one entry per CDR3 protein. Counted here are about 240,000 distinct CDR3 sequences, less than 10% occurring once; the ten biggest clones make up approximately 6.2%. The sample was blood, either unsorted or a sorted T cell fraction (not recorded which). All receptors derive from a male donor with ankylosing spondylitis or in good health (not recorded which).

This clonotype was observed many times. The CDR3 sequence: CASRLPGTSGNEQFF. CDR3 DNA sequence: TGTGCCAGCAGATTACCCGGGACTAGCGGGAATGAGCAGTTCTTC. The genes are TRBV12-3 or TRBV12-4 and TRBJ2-1, with 12 bases identical to TRBD2. This CDR3 has 15 amino acids. V dropped 6 bases and J dropped 7; count of bases not matched to a gene: 7.

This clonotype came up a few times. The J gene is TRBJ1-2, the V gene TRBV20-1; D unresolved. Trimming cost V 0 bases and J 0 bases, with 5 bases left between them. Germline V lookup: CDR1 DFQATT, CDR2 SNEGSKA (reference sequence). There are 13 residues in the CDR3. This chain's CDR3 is CSAREQTNYGYTF. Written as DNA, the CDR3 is TGCAGTGCTAGAGAGCAGACTAACTATGGCTACACCTTC.

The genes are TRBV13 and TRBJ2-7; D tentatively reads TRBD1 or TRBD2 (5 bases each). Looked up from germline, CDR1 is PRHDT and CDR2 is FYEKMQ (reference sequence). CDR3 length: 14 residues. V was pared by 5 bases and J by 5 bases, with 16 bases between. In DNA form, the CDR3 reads TGTGCCAGCAGCCCTTCGGCCATGGGGGACGAGCAGTACTTC. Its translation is CASSPSAMGDEQYF.

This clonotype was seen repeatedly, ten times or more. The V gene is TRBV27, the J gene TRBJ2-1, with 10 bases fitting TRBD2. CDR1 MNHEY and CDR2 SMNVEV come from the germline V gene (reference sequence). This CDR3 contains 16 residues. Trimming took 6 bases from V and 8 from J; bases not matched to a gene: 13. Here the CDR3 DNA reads TGTGCCAGCAGAAAAGTCGCTAGCGGGAGTGTCCATGAGCAGTTCTTC. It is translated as CASRKVASGSVHEQFF.

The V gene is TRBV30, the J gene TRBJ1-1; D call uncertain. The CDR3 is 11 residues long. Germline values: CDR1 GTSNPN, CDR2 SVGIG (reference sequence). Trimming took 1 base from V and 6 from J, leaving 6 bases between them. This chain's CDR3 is CAWSGRAEAFF. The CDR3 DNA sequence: TGTGCCTGGAGTGGGCGGGCTGAAGCTTTCTTT. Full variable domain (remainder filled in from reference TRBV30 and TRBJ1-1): SQTIHQWPATLVQPVGSPLSLECTVEGTSNPNLYWYRQAAGRGLQLLFYSVGIGQISSEVPQNLSASRPQDRQFILSSKKLLLSDSGFYLCAWSGRAEAFFGQGTRLTVV.

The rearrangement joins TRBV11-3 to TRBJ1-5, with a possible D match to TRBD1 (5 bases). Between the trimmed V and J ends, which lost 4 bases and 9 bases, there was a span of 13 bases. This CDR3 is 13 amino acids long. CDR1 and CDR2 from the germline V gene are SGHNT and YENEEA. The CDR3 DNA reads TGTGCCAGCAGCTGGACACGGTCAACGCCCCAGCATTTT. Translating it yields CASSWTRSTPQHF.

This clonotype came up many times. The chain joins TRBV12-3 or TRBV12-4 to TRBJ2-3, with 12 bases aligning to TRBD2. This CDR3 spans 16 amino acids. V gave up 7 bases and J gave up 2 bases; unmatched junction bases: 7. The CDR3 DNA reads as TGTGCCAGCACCCCCGGGACTAGCGGGCCCACAGATACGCAGTATTTT. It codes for CASTPGTSGPTDTQYF.

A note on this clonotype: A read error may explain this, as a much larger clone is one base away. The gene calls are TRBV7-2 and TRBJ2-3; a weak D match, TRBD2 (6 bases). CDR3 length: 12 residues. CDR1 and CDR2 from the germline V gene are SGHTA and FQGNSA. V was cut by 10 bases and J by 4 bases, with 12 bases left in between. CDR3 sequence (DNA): TGTGCCACCAACGGGGGACCAGATACGCAGTATTTT. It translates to CATNGGPDTQYF.

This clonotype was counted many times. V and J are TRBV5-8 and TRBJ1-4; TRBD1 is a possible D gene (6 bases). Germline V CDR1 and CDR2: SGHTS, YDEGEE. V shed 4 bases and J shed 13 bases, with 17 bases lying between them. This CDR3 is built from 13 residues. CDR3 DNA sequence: TGTGCCAGCAGCCCGGACAGCCTAGGAAGACTGTTTTTT. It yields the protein CASSPDSLGRLFF.

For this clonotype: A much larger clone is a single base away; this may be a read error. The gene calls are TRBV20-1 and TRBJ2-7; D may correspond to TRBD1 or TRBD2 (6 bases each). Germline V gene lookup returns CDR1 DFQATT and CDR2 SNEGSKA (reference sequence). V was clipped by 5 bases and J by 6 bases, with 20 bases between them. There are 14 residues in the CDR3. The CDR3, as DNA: TGCAGTGCTCGCACGAACGGGGGCCTCATCGAGCAGTACTTC. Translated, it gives CSARTNGGLIEQYF.

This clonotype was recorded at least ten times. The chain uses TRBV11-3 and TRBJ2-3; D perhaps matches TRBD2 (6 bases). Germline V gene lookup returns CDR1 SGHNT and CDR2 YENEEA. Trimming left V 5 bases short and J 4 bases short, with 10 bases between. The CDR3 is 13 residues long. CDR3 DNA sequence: TGTGCCAGCAGCCGGGACTCCTCAGATACGCAGTATTTT. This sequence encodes CASSRDSSDTQYF.

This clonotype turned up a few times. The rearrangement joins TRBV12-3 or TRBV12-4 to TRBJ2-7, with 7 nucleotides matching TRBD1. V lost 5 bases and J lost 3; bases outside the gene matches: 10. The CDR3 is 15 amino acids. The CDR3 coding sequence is TGTGCCAGCAGTGCCGCGACAGGGATTGGCTACGAGCAGTACTTC. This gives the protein CASSAATGIGYEQYF.

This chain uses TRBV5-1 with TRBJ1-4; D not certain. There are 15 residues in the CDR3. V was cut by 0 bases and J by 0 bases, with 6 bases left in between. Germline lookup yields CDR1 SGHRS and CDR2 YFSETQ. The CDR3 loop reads CASSLDRSTNEKLFF. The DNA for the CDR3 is TGCGCCAGCAGCTTGGACCGCTCAACTAATGAAAAACTGTTTTTT.

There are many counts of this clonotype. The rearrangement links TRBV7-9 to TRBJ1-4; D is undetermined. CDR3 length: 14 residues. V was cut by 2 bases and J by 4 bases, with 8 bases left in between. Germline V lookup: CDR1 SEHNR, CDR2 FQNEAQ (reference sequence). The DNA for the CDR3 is TGTGCCAGCAGCTTAAGAGGGAGTAATGAAAAACTGTTTTTT. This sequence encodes CASSLRGSNEKLFF.